Listed below are T cell receptor beta chains from one sample, sequenced in a study of cytomegalovirus exposure and HLA in healthy donors. Profiled with immunoSEQ multiplex PCR; TCRdb holds only in-frame clones, not every one. The sample includes fewer than 85,000 clones, approximately 75% of them seen just once. Sequencing was performed on PBMCs. These receptors were collected from a woman between 35 and 50 years old in good health and CMV-seropositive. The CDR3 runs from the conserved cysteine through the conserved F or W. The D gene is left open where the match is weak. Only part of the rows carry a size: once, few, many, or a class if the clone is expanded.

V gene: TRBV6-6
clone size: -
D gene: -
J gene: TRBJ1-5
CDR3 DNA: TGTGCCAGCAGTACGATCAGTTTGAATAGCAATCAGCCCCAGCATTTT
CDR3 protein: CASSTISLNSNQPQHF

V gene: TRBV7-2
clone size: -
D gene: -
J gene: TRBJ1-2
CDR3 DNA: TGTGCCAGCAGCACGGACAGACTACCACGTATCTATGGCTACACCTTC
CDR3 protein: CASSTDRLPRIYGYTF

V gene: TRBV28
clone size: -
D gene: -
J gene: TRBJ1-2
CDR3 DNA: TGTGCCAGCAGAAAAACACAAACCTATGGCTACACCTTC
CDR3 protein: CASRKTQTYGYTF

V gene: TRBV4-1
clone size: -
D gene: TRBD1
J gene: TRBJ1-1
CDR3 DNA: TGCGCCAGCAGCCGAGGGACAGGCGCGCTTGACACTGAAGCTTTCTTT
CDR3 protein: CASSRGTGALDTEAFF

V gene: TRBV2
clone size: -
D gene: TRBD2
J gene: TRBJ2-5
CDR3 DNA: TGTGCCAGCAGTCCCACCGGACTAGCGGGCGGGGAGACCCAGTACTTC
CDR3 protein: CASSPTGLAGGETQYF

V gene: TRBV5-5
clone size: once
D gene: -
J gene: TRBJ1-5
CDR3 DNA: TGTGCCAGCAGCTTGGAGACAGGCAATCAGCCCCAGCATTTT
CDR3 protein: CASSLETGNQPQHF

V gene: TRBV10-3
clone size: -
D gene: TRBD1
J gene: TRBJ1-5
CDR3 DNA: TGTGCCATCAGGGCCGCACAGGGGGCGCGACAGCCCCAGCATTTT
CDR3 protein: CAIRAAQGARQPQHF

V gene: TRBV19
clone size: -
D gene: -
J gene: TRBJ1-5
CDR3 DNA: TGTGCCAGTAGTACTCAAGTTGGGGGGGGCGGAAAGCCCCAGCATTTT
CDR3 protein: CASSTQVGGGGKPQHF

V gene: TRBV6-4
clone size: -
D gene: -
J gene: TRBJ2-6
CDR3 DNA: TGTGCCAGCAGTATAGACAGCTCTGGGGCCAACGTCCTGACTTTC
CDR3 protein: CASSIDSSGANVLTF

V gene: TRBV19
clone size: -
D gene: -
J gene: TRBJ1-5
CDR3 DNA: TGTGCCAGTAGTTCATCCGGGGGATACAATCAGCCCCAGCATTTT
CDR3 protein: CASSSSGGYNQPQHF

V gene: TRBV9
clone size: -
D gene: -
J gene: TRBJ2-1
CDR3 DNA: TGTGCCAGCAGCGTAGTGCAGACCCGCGGAGAGCAGTTCTTC
CDR3 protein: CASSVVQTRGEQFF

V gene: TRBV5-1
clone size: -
D gene: -
J gene: TRBJ2-7
CDR3 DNA: TGCGCCAGCAGCTTCGGCGGTTCGAGCTACGAGCAGTACTTC
CDR3 protein: CASSFGGSSYEQYF

V gene: TRBV2
clone size: -
D gene: -
J gene: TRBJ2-5
CDR3 DNA: TGTGCCAGCAGTGAAGCGATAGGGGTCGGTGAGACCCAGTACTTC
CDR3 protein: CASSEAIGVGETQYF

V gene: TRBV2
clone size: once
D gene: -
J gene: TRBJ1-2
CDR3 DNA: TGTGCCAGCCGGACAGCTAACTATGGCTACACCTTC
CDR3 protein: CASRTANYGYTF

V gene: TRBV2
clone size: -
D gene: -
J gene: TRBJ2-2
CDR3 DNA: TGTGCCTGCTCAGGGCAGGGCGTCGACACCGGGGAGCTGTTTTTT
CDR3 protein: CACSGQGVDTGELFF

V gene: TRBV12-5
clone size: -
D gene: TRBD1
J gene: TRBJ1-1
CDR3 DNA: TGTGCTAGTGGTCCGCAGGGGGCGGCCGTGAACACTGAAGCTTTCTTT
CDR3 protein: CASGPQGAAVNTEAFF

V gene: TRBV2
clone size: -
D gene: -
J gene: TRBJ1-2
CDR3 DNA: TGTGCCAGCAGGGGGGGAACAAGTGGCTACACCTTC
CDR3 protein: CASRGGTSGYTF

V gene: TRBV29-1
clone size: -
D gene: TRBD2
J gene: TRBJ2-4
CDR3 DNA: TGCAGCGCTACGGGGGGGGCGTTTGAAAACATTCAGTACTTC
CDR3 protein: CSATGGAFENIQYF

V gene: TRBV13
clone size: -
D gene: TRBD1
J gene: TRBJ1-2
CDR3 DNA: TGTGCCAGCAGCTTAGGCCTAGGAGGGGGCGGAAACTATGGCTACACCTTC
CDR3 protein: CASSLGLGGGGNYGYTF

V gene: TRBV9
clone size: -
D gene: TRBD1
J gene: TRBJ1-3
CDR3 DNA: TGTGCCAGCAGCGTCTCGACAGGGGTATACGGAAACACCATATATTTT
CDR3 protein: CASSVSTGVYGNTIYF

V gene: TRBV6-1
clone size: -
D gene: -
J gene: TRBJ2-5
CDR3 DNA: TGTGCCAGCTCTCCCGGGAGAATGGGGGGAGAGACCCAGTACTTC
CDR3 protein: CASSPGRMGGETQYF

V gene: TRBV7-8
clone size: -
D gene: TRBD2
J gene: TRBJ2-2
CDR3 DNA: TGTGCCAGCAGCCCGGGGACTAGCGGGGGCGCGAACACCGGGGAGCTGTTTTTT
CDR3 protein: CASSPGTSGGANTGELFF

V gene: TRBV7-9
clone size: -
D gene: -
J gene: TRBJ2-3
CDR3 DNA: TGTGCCAGCAGCTTAAGCGGCACAGATACGCAGTATTTT
CDR3 protein: CASSLSGTDTQYF

V gene: TRBV19
clone size: few
D gene: TRBD1
J gene: TRBJ1-2
CDR3 DNA: TGTGCCAGTAGTGGGCAGGGGGGCGACTATGGCTACACCTTC
CDR3 protein: CASSGQGGDYGYTF

V gene: TRBV4-2
clone size: -
D gene: -
J gene: TRBJ2-2
CDR3 DNA: TGTGCCAGCAGCCCCTTTTACGGGGGGACAAACACCGGGGAGCTGTTTTTT
CDR3 protein: CASSPFYGGTNTGELFF

V gene: TRBV6-4
clone size: -
D gene: TRBD1
J gene: TRBJ1-2
CDR3 DNA: TGTGCCAGCAGTGTGGGACAGGGGTCGTATGGCTACACCTTC
CDR3 protein: CASSVGQGSYGYTF

V gene: TRBV29-1
clone size: -
D gene: TRBD1
J gene: TRBJ1-2
CDR3 DNA: TGCAGCGTCAGGACAGGGGGGGACTATGGCTACACCTTC
CDR3 protein: CSVRTGGDYGYTF

V gene: TRBV19
clone size: -
D gene: TRBD1
J gene: TRBJ1-3
CDR3 DNA: TGTGCCAGTTTCCCTAGGGGGGGACAGGGCCTTGGAAACACCATATATTTT
CDR3 protein: CASFPRGGQGLGNTIYF

V gene: TRBV6-5
clone size: -
D gene: TRBD1
J gene: TRBJ1-2
CDR3 DNA: TGTGCCAGCAGTTATGGGGGACAGACCTATGGCTACACCTTC
CDR3 protein: CASSYGGQTYGYTF

V gene: TRBV11-3
clone size: -
D gene: -
J gene: TRBJ2-1
CDR3 DNA: TGTGCCAGCAGCTTAGAATCCGGGGTTGGGGATGAGCAGTTCTTC
CDR3 protein: CASSLESGVGDEQFF

V gene: TRBV6-1
clone size: -
D gene: -
J gene: TRBJ1-6
CDR3 DNA: TGTGCCAGCAGTGAAGCGATAGGAGGATTGGTGGATAATTCACCCCTCCACTTT
CDR3 protein: CASSEAIGGLVDNSPLHF

V gene: TRBV6-5
clone size: -
D gene: -
J gene: TRBJ1-5
CDR3 DNA: TGTGCCAGCAGTACTTCAGGGGCCGGCAATCAGCCCCAGCATTTT
CDR3 protein: CASSTSGAGNQPQHF

V gene: TRBV5-6
clone size: few
D gene: TRBD1
J gene: TRBJ1-6
CDR3 DNA: TGTGCCAGCAGCTTGGGACAGGGAGTTTCACCCCTCCACTTT
CDR3 protein: CASSLGQGVSPLHF

V gene: TRBV5-1
clone size: -
D gene: -
J gene: TRBJ1-1
CDR3 DNA: TGCGCCAGCAGCTTGGCCAGGGGGAACACTGAAGCTTTCTTT
CDR3 protein: CASSLARGNTEAFF

V gene: TRBV12-5
clone size: -
D gene: -
J gene: TRBJ2-3
CDR3 DNA: TGTGCTAGTCTGTTGGGACACACCACAGATACGCAGTATTTT
CDR3 protein: CASLLGHTTDTQYF

V gene: TRBV5-1
clone size: -
D gene: -
J gene: TRBJ2-2
CDR3 DNA: TGCGCCAGCAGCTTGGGTCGGACAACCTTCACCGGGGAGCTGTTTTTT
CDR3 protein: CASSLGRTTFTGELFF

V gene: TRBV19
clone size: -
D gene: TRBD1
J gene: TRBJ1-5
CDR3 DNA: TGTGCCAGTAGTATACGACAGGGGGCTGCATCAGAGCAGCCCCAGCATTTT
CDR3 protein: CASSIRQGAASEQPQHF

V gene: TRBV6-1
clone size: -
D gene: -
J gene: TRBJ1-3
CDR3 DNA: TGTGCCAGCAGGGCGGGGTTTGGGGATGGAAACACCATATATTTT
CDR3 protein: CASRAGFGDGNTIYF

V gene: TRBV6-1
clone size: -
D gene: TRBD1
J gene: TRBJ1-1
CDR3 DNA: TGTGCCAGCAGTGAAAGGGTGAGGGGGCGACCCACTGAAGCTTTCTTT
CDR3 protein: CASSERVRGRPTEAFF